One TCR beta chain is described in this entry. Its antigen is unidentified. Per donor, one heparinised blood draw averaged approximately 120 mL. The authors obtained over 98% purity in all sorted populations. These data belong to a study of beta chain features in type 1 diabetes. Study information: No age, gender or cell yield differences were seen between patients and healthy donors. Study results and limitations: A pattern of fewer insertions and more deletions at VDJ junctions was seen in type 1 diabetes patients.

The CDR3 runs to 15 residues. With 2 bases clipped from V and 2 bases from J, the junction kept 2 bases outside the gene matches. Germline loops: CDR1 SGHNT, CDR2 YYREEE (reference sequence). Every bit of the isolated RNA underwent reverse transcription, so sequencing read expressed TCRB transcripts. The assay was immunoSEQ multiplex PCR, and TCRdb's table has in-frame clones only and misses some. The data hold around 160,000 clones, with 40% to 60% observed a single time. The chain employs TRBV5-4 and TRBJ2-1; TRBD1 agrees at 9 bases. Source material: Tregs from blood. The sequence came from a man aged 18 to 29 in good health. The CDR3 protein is CASSFGQGTYNEQFF. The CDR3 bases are TGTGCCAGCAGCTTCGGACAGGGGACCTACAATGAGCAGTTCTTC.